The rows below give T cell receptor beta chains drawn from one sample of a study of CD8 T cells in Susac syndrome. TCRdb passed the immunoSEQ multiplex PCR reads through MiXCR, listing each CDR3 protein once. Found here are 150,000 to 200,000 distinct CDR3 sequences, about 93% of them singletons; the top ten hold more than 0.12%. Sequencing input: CD4+ T cells from PBMCs. The receptor set was obtained from a human donor in good health. CDR3s include the opening cysteine and the closing phenylalanine or tryptophan. D genes are given only for firm matches. Size values are once, few and many counts, or a class for expanded clones, and some rows have none.

length	size	V	D	J	CDR3	DNA
13	.	TRBV29-1	.	TRBJ2-1	CSVVGDRRAEQFF	TGCAGCGTTGTAGGGGATCGGAGGGCTGAGCAGTTCTTC
14	once	TRBV14	.	TRBJ1-1	CASSQEYRATEAFF	TGTGCCAGCAGCCAAGAGTATAGGGCCACTGAAGCTTTCTTT
11	.	TRBV30	.	TRBJ2-7	CAWAWEYEQYF	TGTGCCTGGGCGTGGGAATACGAGCAGTACTTC
12	few	TRBV3-1	.	TRBJ1-1	CASSQGGTEAFF	TGTGCCAGCAGCCAAGGTGGTACTGAAGCTTTCTTT
14	.	TRBV12-3/TRBV12-4	.	TRBJ1-6	CASSFEGYNSPLHF	TGTGCCAGCAGTTTTGAGGGTTATAATTCACCCCTCCACTTT
14	.	TRBV5-4	.	TRBJ1-1	CASSSATAYTEAFF	TGTGCCAGCAGCTCCGCCACAGCATACACTGAAGCTTTCTTT
16	.	TRBV5-1	.	TRBJ2-1	CASSLEVLQGWNEQFF	TGCGCCAGCAGCTTGGAGGTGCTGCAGGGATGGAATGAGCAGTTCTTC
17	.	TRBV6-5	TRBD2	TRBJ2-3	CASSYTQAGAGTDTQYF	TGTGCCAGCAGTTACACCCAAGCGGGGGCGGGCACAGATACGCAGTATTTT
12	.	TRBV30	.	TRBJ1-2	CAWSATTAGYTF	TGTGCCTGGAGTGCGACCACGGCAGGCTACACCTTC
12	.	TRBV11-2	.	TRBJ2-1	CASSFAGQQQFF	TGTGCCAGCAGCTTCGCTGGACAGCAGCAGTTCTTC
14	.	TRBV5-1	.	TRBJ2-5	CASSLTAGEETQYF	TGCGCCAGCAGCTTGACAGCCGGAGAGGAGACCCAGTACTTC
15	.	TRBV5-1	TRBD2	TRBJ2-1	CASSRGTSGFREQFF	TGCGCCAGCAGTCGCGGGACTAGCGGGTTTAGAGAGCAGTTCTTC
16	.	TRBV10-3	TRBD2	TRBJ2-3	CAISEVAGIGGDTQYF	TGTGCCATCAGTGAGGTAGCGGGGATAGGTGGAGATACGCAGTATTTT
17	.	TRBV29-1	TRBD1	TRBJ1-1	CSVEPGQGRFMDTEAFF	TGCAGCGTTGAGCCGGGACAGGGACGGTTTATGGACACTGAAGCTTTCTTT
14	.	TRBV5-1	.	TRBJ2-5	CASSLGVSEETQYF	TGCGCCAGCAGCTTGGGAGTCAGCGAAGAGACCCAGTACTTC
12	.	TRBV29-1	.	TRBJ2-5	CSVTGGGETQYF	TGCAGCGTGACCGGCGGTGGGGAGACCCAGTACTTC
13	few	TRBV7-9	TRBD1	TRBJ1-1	CASSRDRGTEAFF	TGTGCCAGCAGTCGGGACAGGGGAACTGAAGCTTTCTTT
13	.	TRBV2	.	TRBJ2-5	CATESPGRETQYF	TGTGCCACCGAGTCCCCGGGACGGGAGACCCAGTACTTC
15	.	TRBV3-1	TRBD2	TRBJ2-3	CASSPPGLALDTQYF	TGTGCCAGCAGCCCACCGGGACTAGCCCTAGATACGCAGTATTTT
13	.	TRBV3-1	.	TRBJ2-2	CASSRQGTGELFF	TGTGCCAGCAGCCGCCAGGGCACCGGGGAGCTGTTTTTT
14	.	TRBV12-3/TRBV12-4	.	TRBJ2-3	CASSLFRDPDTQYF	TGTGCCAGCAGTTTATTCAGGGACCCAGATACGCAGTATTTT
14	.	TRBV19	.	TRBJ2-1	CASSLAAFYNEQFF	TGTGCCAGTAGTTTGGCAGCTTTTTACAATGAGCAGTTCTTC
14	.	TRBV7-9	.	TRBJ1-4	CASSLGATNEKLFF	TGTGCCAGCAGCTTAGGTGCAACTAATGAAAAACTGTTTTTT
14	.	TRBV7-3	.	TRBJ1-6	CASSREQNNSPLHF	TGTGCCAGCAGCCGGGAACAGAATAATTCACCCCTCCACTTT
15	.	TRBV9	.	TRBJ2-3	CASSVATEITDTQYF	TGTGCCAGCAGCGTAGCTACAGAGATCACAGATACGCAGTATTTT
16	.	TRBV29-1	TRBD1	TRBJ1-2	CSVWTGGRETNYGYTF	TGCAGCGTGTGGACAGGGGGCAGAGAAACTAACTATGGCTACACCTTC
15	.	TRBV4-3	.	TRBJ1-5	CASSQFWIGNQPQHF	TGCGCCAGCAGCCAGTTCTGGATAGGCAATCAGCCCCAGCATTTT
11	.	TRBV20-1	.	TRBJ2-7	CSARGPIEWYF	TGCAGTGCTAGAGGCCCTATCGAGTGGTACTTC
14	.	TRBV20-1	TRBD1	TRBJ2-1	CSAIRDSGHNEQFF	TGCAGTGCCATCCGGGACAGCGGTCATAATGAGCAGTTCTTC
18	.	TRBV15	TRBD1	TRBJ1-5	CATSRGYRDRVSNQPQHF	TGTGCCACCAGCAGGGGGTACCGGGACAGGGTAAGCAATCAGCCCCAGCATTTT
14	.	TRBV25-1	.	TRBJ2-5	CASGSQQYQETQYF	TGTGCCAGCGGTAGTCAGCAGTACCAAGAGACCCAGTACTTC
13	once	TRBV29-1	.	TRBJ1-2	CSVEDGRAYGYTF	TGCAGCGTTGAAGATGGCAGGGCCTATGGCTACACCTTC
14	.	TRBV7-7	.	TRBJ2-3	CASSFGTSADTQYF	TGTGCTAGCAGCTTTGGTACTAGTGCCGATACGCAGTATTTT
13	.	TRBV5-1	.	TRBJ2-7	CASSPIGVYEQYF	TGCGCCAGCAGCCCTATTGGGGTCTACGAGCAGTACTTC
13	.	TRBV28	TRBD1	TRBJ1-5	CASDRASNQPQHF	TGTGCCAGTGACAGGGCAAGCAATCAGCCCCAGCATTTT
12	.	TRBV29-1	.	TRBJ2-2	CSASEQAGELFF	TGCAGCGCGTCGGAACAGGCCGGGGAGCTGTTTTTT
15	.	TRBV7-3	.	TRBJ2-3	CASSLMGASTDTQYF	TGTGCCAGCAGCTTAATGGGAGCTAGCACAGATACGCAGTATTTT
14	.	TRBV11-1	.	TRBJ2-1	CASSFGGSYNEQFF	TGTGCCAGCAGCTTCGGTGGGTCCTACAATGAGCAGTTCTTC
18	.	TRBV15	TRBD2	TRBJ2-5	CATSRGLAGGRSQETQYF	TGTGCCACCAGCAGAGGTCTAGCGGGGGGCCGGTCACAAGAGACCCAGTACTTC
15	.	TRBV11-3	TRBD2	TRBJ2-2	CASSFSGVNTGELFF	TGTGCCAGCAGCTTCAGCGGGGTGAACACCGGGGAGCTGTTTTTT
15	.	TRBV20-1	TRBD2	TRBJ2-2	CSAHDSQRGTGELFF	TGCAGTGCCCATGACTCGCAGCGGGGGACCGGGGAGCTGTTTTTT
13	.	TRBV5-6	.	TRBJ2-7	CASSFGPGTEQYF	TGTGCCAGCAGCTTCGGACCGGGAACCGAGCAGTACTTC
16	.	TRBV27	.	TRBJ2-1	CASSPPKGGLGNEQFF	TGTGCCAGCAGTCCCCCGAAGGGGGGATTAGGAAATGAGCAGTTCTTC
15	.	TRBV6-2/TRBV6-3	TRBD2	TRBJ2-7	CASSHGSGATHEQYF	TGTGCCAGCAGCCATGGTAGCGGGGCGACGCACGAGCAGTACTTC
14	.	TRBV30	TRBD1	TRBJ2-5	CAWSLGQAPETQYF	TGTGCCTGGAGCCTGGGACAGGCTCCGGAGACCCAGTACTTC
14	.	TRBV3-1	TRBD1	TRBJ2-7	CASSPRDRGREQYF	TGTGCCAGCAGCCCCCGGGACAGGGGGCGAGAGCAGTACTTC
15	.	TRBV4-1	TRBD1	TRBJ1-6	CASSRGDREDSPLHF	TGCGCCAGCAGCCGGGGAGACAGGGAAGATTCACCCCTCCACTTT
13	.	TRBV20-1	.	TRBJ2-7	CSATGILSYEQYF	TGCAGTGCTACAGGGATTCTCTCCTACGAGCAGTACTTC
15	.	TRBV12-3/TRBV12-4	.	TRBJ2-5	CASSSSTGSGETQYF	TGTGCCAGCAGTTCCTCGACAGGTAGCGGGGAGACCCAGTACTTC
14	.	TRBV4-3	.	TRBJ2-7	CASSQGQETYEQYF	TGCGCCAGCAGCCAAGGCCAGGAGACCTACGAGCAGTACTTC
13	.	TRBV20-1	TRBD1	TRBJ1-4	CSAKTGGSEKLFF	TGCAGTGCAAAGACAGGGGGCAGTGAAAAACTGTTTTTT
14	.	TRBV28	.	TRBJ2-1	CASSSGPHYNEQFF	TGTGCCAGCAGTTCAGGGCCCCACTACAATGAGCAGTTCTTC